The entry that follows covers one T cell receptor beta chain sequence. Its antigen remains undetermined. The junction shows a germline mismatch at one end, possibly a read error. This same CDR3 is encoded by further DNA sequences in the sample. Synthetic TCR analog templates were spiked into each PCR to estimate absolute template abundance from read counts. The immunoSEQ assay used bias-controlled V and J gene primers to amplify TCRbeta CDR3 regions from genomic DNA. Sequencing of rearranged TCRbeta segments was done at approximately 20X coverage. As for the authors' bioinformatics: Sequencing errors were corrected by clustering, and CDR3s were annotated against IMGT so that V, D and J genes could be assigned. Only productive TCRbeta rearrangements were used in downstream analyses, excluding out-of-frame or stop-codon sequences. To compute clonality, Shannon entropy was normalized by the log of the number of unique productive sequences and then subtracted from one. Fisher's exact test with Benjamini-Hochberg correction, at a threshold of adjusted p below 0.01, was used to find clones that differed between time points or between blood and tumor. The table comes from immuneACCESS by way of TCRdb, which keeps in-frame sequences with V and J called. Part of the clones is missing from these tables; in studies checked, under half for an unresolved V gene and the rest for unknown reasons. The V and J calls and the clone size are those of that table, but D and trimming were determined from the DNA. Here the sample has 50,000 or so clones; around 84% occur a single time. Jointly, the top ten make up roughly 20% of the sample.

The sample is drawn from a study of PD-L1 blockade in urothelial cancer (dated by TCRdb to about 2017). The study in broad terms: Every patient began therapy in 2014 and was given atezolizumab 1,200 mg intravenously every 3 weeks. Blood samples gave a median of approximately 150,000 T cells and tens of thousands of unique TCRs, with a median clonality of about 0.078. An ECOG performance status of 0 or 1 was recorded for the patients, and 0 to 3 prior chemotherapy regimens had been received by the patients. TCR sequencing covered pretreatment tumor samples and matched, serially collected peripheral blood taken before and after atezolizumab treatment. Durable clinical benefit was achieved by nine patients and was not achieved by 20 patients. The study was an exploratory multi-omic analysis of somatic, immune and clinical correlates of response to PD-L1 blockade with atezolizumab in urothelial cancer. In the same patients who had TCR sequencing, pretreatment tumors also underwent whole exome sequencing and RNA sequencing. Durable clinical benefit meant progression-free survival longer than 6 months, and TCR features were also tested against progression-free and overall survival. Pretreatment blood TCR-seq was available for about 30 patients, at least one posttreatment blood collection was obtained for about 24 patients, and tumor TCR-seq was available for about 24 patients. About 90% of the 29 patients were males with bladder-origin urothelial cancer, and about 60% of the roughly 29 reported a prior smoking history. Blood samples were analyzed at 3 weeks after treatment start (second dose) and at 6 weeks after treatment start.

Study-wide findings and limitations: At 3 weeks after the start of treatment, tumor-associated TCR clones in peripheral blood had expanded more in patients with durable benefit (n ≈ 20, p = 0.022). Small sample size (n of about 30) and many exploratory analyses mean the results are intended to be hypothesis-generating. Improved progression-free and overall survival was associated with having pretreatment peripheral blood TCR clonality below the median.

This specimen's time point label, interpreted: pretreatment peripheral blood. The cohort comprised 30 or so patients with locally advanced or metastatic urothelial carcinoma treated at Memorial Sloan Kettering on a trial protocol. Peripheral blood mononuclear cells were collected from each patient pretreatment and during treatment, giving between 1 and 8 total time points per patient. The Qiagen DNeasy Blood extraction kit was used to purify genomic DNA from total PBMCs and from tumor samples. PBMCs were collected pretreatment and during treatment and were isolated and stored as previously described. The CDR3 runs 16 amino acids, cysteine and phenylalanine included. The entry retains the CDR3 DNA only, 48 bases that are in frame from base 1. CDR1 and CDR2, looked up from the germline V gene (reference sequence), are GTSNPN and SVGIG.

This clonotype was obtained from a man in his 60s with urothelial cancer. This receptor chain uses TRBV30 and TRBJ1-3; matching of 6 bases hints at TRBD1 as the D gene. This material consisted of PBMCs, taken around atezolizumab (anti-PD-L1) treatment. The DNA is as follows: TGTGCTTGGAGTGTAATGAGGGGGAGCTCTGGAAACACCATATATTTT. It specifies CAWSVMRGSSGNTIYF.